A single sample gave rise to the 27 T cell receptor beta chains below, sequenced in a study of somatic mutations in cytotoxic T cells in rheumatoid arthritis. The assay was immunoSEQ multiplex PCR, and TCRdb's table has in-frame clones only and misses some. The sample includes some 7,000 clones, 75% to 90% of them seen just once. Specimen: CD8+ T cells sorted from blood. Source of these receptors: a woman aged 70-85 years with rheumatoid arthritis.

The chain recombines TRBV5-8 with TRBJ2-3, with a possible D match to TRBD2 (5 bases). Germline V gene sequence: CDR1 SGHTS, CDR2 YDEGEE. V was pared by 7 bases and J by 1 base, with 13 bases between. The CDR3 spans 14 residues. This CDR3 is CASPDFRGTDTQYF. CDR3 nucleotides: TGTGCCAGCCCGGACTTCCGGGGCACAGATACGCAGTATTTT.

The chain recombines TRBV9 with TRBJ2-1, with 9 nucleotides matching TRBD2. The CDR3 has 17 residues. Unmatched junction bases numbered 7, after V lost 0 bases and J lost 3 bases. The V gene's germline CDR1 is SGDLS and CDR2 YYNGEE. The CDR3 coding sequence is TGTGCCAGCAGCGTAGAAGGGGCGGGAGGGTACTACAATGAGCAGTTCTTC. Its protein is CASSVEGAGGYYNEQFF.

This sequence joins TRBV11-3 and TRBJ1-1; TRBD1 agrees at 11 bases. There are 15 residues in the CDR3. After removal of 4 bases from V and 5 bases from J, the junction contained 6 bases not matched to a gene. Germline V lookup: CDR1 SGHNT, CDR2 YENEEA. Here the CDR3 DNA reads TGTGCCAGCAGCTGGACAGGGGGCGATGGGACTGAAGCTTTCTTT. Amino acids: CASSWTGGDGTEAFF. Using reference TRBV11-3 and TRBJ1-1 for the parts outside the CDR3, the full variable domain is EAGVVQSPRYKIIEKKQPVAFWCNPISGHNTLYWYLQNLGQGPELLIRYENEEAVDDSQLPKDRFSAERLKGVDSTLKIQPAELGDSAVYLCASSWTGGDGTEAFFGQGTRLTVV.

This chain joins TRBV7-9 and TRBJ2-3, with D maybe TRBD1 (5 bases). The germline CDR1 and CDR2 sequences are SEHNR and FQNEAQ (reference sequence). The CDR3 is 15 amino acids. V was clipped by 6 bases and J by 3 bases, with 16 bases between them. CDR3 in DNA: TGTGCCAGCAGACGTCAAGGGGCTCTAACAGATACGCAGTATTTT. Protein: CASRRQGALTDTQYF.

This clone was recorded a few times. J is TRBJ1-1 and V is TRBV11-3, with D perhaps TRBD1 (5 bases). V shed 4 bases and J shed 0 bases, with 9 bases lying between them. Germline V gene sequence: CDR1 SGHNT, CDR2 YENEEA. The CDR3 has 14 residues. The CDR3 region is CASSSNRLNTEAFF. CDR3 in DNA: TGTGCCAGCAGCTCCAACAGGTTGAACACTGAAGCTTTCTTT.

J is TRBJ1-1 and V is TRBV19, with D perhaps TRBD1 (5 bases). This CDR3 comprises 15 residues. V lost 3 bases, J lost 2 bases, and 13 bases lay in between. CDR1 is LNHDA and CDR2 is SQIVND in the germline V gene (reference sequence). Here the CDR3 DNA reads TGTGCCAGTAGTATTTGGGGGGGTGACAACACTGAAGCTTTCTTT. It yields the protein CASSIWGGDNTEAFF.

J is TRBJ2-5 and V is TRBV9, with 8 bases fitting TRBD1. The CDR3 is 12 amino acids. J was trimmed by 9 bases and V by 7 bases; bases with no gene match: 8. Germline CDR1 is SGDLS and CDR2 is YYNGEE. The CDR3 coding sequence is TGTGCCAGCGGACAGGGAGAAGGGTCCCAGTACTTC. This translates into CASGQGEGSQYF.

This clone was picked up one time. The rearrangement joins TRBV13 to TRBJ2-1, with no clear D. V dropped 3 bases and J dropped 7 bases, with 7 bases sitting between them. This CDR3 contains 12 residues. CDR1 and CDR2 (germline): PRHDT, FYEKMQ (reference sequence). CDR3 sequence (DNA): TGTGCCAGCAGCTTCCCAGGAAATGAGCAGTTCTTC. This codes for CASSFPGNEQFF.

For the CDR3, the DNA is TGTGCCAGCCGTAACCTGGGGGCATCCTATGGCTACACCTTC. Its protein product is CASRNLGASYGYTF. V usage is TRBV6-5 and J usage is TRBJ1-2; TRBD1 might be the D (6 bases). The V gene's germline CDR1 is MNHEY and CDR2 SVGAGI. V lost 8 bases and J 4 bases, leaving 17 bases between the germline ends. This CDR3 is 14 amino acids long.

V and J are TRBV6-1 and TRBJ2-2, with TRBD2 as a possible D gene (6 bases). This CDR3 contains 15 residues. CDR1 MNHNS and CDR2 SASEGT come from the germline V gene. V lost 3 bases and J 5 bases, leaving 13 bases between the germline ends. The CDR3 DNA sequence: TGTGCCAGCAGTGACTCTCAGGGACTTACCGGGGAGCTGTTTTTT. The encoded protein is CASSDSQGLTGELFF.

This rearrangement joins TRBV18 to TRBJ2-5, with D perhaps TRBD1 (6 bases). Trimming took 5 bases from V and 7 from J, leaving 23 bases between them. Germline CDR1 is KGHSH and CDR2 is LQKENI. The CDR3 loop spans 16 amino acids. This CDR3 is CASSTGQRGSPGTQYF. The CDR3 bases are TGTGCCAGCTCAACCGGACAGAGAGGTAGTCCGGGGACCCAGTACTTC.

This chain joins TRBV4-1 and TRBJ2-3; D might be TRBD1 (5 bases). The CDR3 totals 17 residues. Trimming removed 0 bases from V and 3 bases from J, with 16 bases in between. The germline V gene has CDR1 MGHRA and CDR2 YSYEKL. The CDR3 region has the DNA TGCGCCAGCAGCCAAGATCTGGTCAGGGCTAGGACAGATACGCAGTATTTT. Translation gives CASSQDLVRARTDTQYF.

The chain joins TRBV6-6 to TRBJ2-2; 7 bases are shared with TRBD1. Germline CDR1 MNHNY, CDR2 SVGAGI (reference sequence). This CDR3 has 16 residues. Trimming cost V 0 bases and J 1 base; bases outside gene matches: 2. This CDR3 reads CASSYSTGKNTGELFF. DNA of the CDR3: TGTGCCAGCAGTTACTCGACAGGGAAGAACACCGGGGAGCTGTTTTTT.

The gene calls are TRBV19 and TRBJ1-2, with D tentatively TRBD1 (5 bases). Germline V gene data show CDR1 as LNHDA and CDR2 as SQIVND (reference sequence). V was pared by 7 bases and J by 6 bases, with 12 bases between. CDR3 size: 12 residues. CDR3 loop: CASTIGGDGYTF. Written as DNA, the CDR3 is TGTGCCAGTACCATCGGAGGGGATGGCTACACCTTC.

V and J are TRBV5-4 and TRBJ2-7, with TRBD2 identical over 13 bases. The CDR3 extends over 15 amino acids. V shed 2 bases, J shed 6 bases, and the junction held 5 bases outside the gene matches. The V gene's germline CDR1 is SGHNT and CDR2 YYREEE (reference sequence). CDR3 amino acids: CASSLELAGGREQYF. In nucleotides, the CDR3 is TGTGCCAGCAGCTTAGAACTAGCGGGGGGGCGCGAGCAGTACTTC. The whole variable domain, remainder taken from reference TRBV5-4 and TRBJ2-7, is ETGVTQSPTHLIKTRGQQVTLRCSSQSGHNTVSWYQQALGQGPQFIFQYYREEENGRGNFPPRFSGLQFPNYSSELNVNALELDDSALYLCASSLELAGGREQYFGPGTRLTVT.

This clone was counted a single time. The V gene is TRBV18, the J gene TRBJ2-1; TRBD1 matches at 7 bases. CDR3 length: 15 amino acids. Germline V CDR1 and CDR2: KGHSH, LQKENI. V gave up 3 bases and J gave up 4 bases; unmatched junction bases: 6. The DNA for the CDR3 is TGTGCCAGCTCACCCAGGACGACAGGGTACAATGAGCAGTTCTTC. Translation: CASSPRTTGYNEQFF.

The chain links TRBV9 to TRBJ2-7, with a weak D call TRBD2 (5 bases). Per the germline V gene, CDR1 is SGDLS and CDR2 is YYNGEE. The length of the CDR3 is 14 residues. The germline V and J ends were trimmed by 0 bases and 3 bases, with 10 bases remaining between them. Here the CDR3 reads CASSVAGGHYEQYF. The CDR3 DNA follows: TGTGCCAGCAGCGTAGCAGGCGGGCACTACGAGCAGTACTTC.

The sample holds one count of this clone. The chain joins TRBV2 to TRBJ2-7, with TRBD1 matching over 9 bases. Germline lookup yields CDR1 SNHLY and CDR2 FYNNEI. Germline trimming cut 4 bases from V and 3 bases from J; bases unmatched to any gene: 10. The CDR3 totals 16 residues. The CDR3 loop reads CASSVDPDRGGYEQYF. The CDR3 DNA reads TGTGCCAGCAGTGTCGACCCGGACAGGGGCGGCTACGAGCAGTACTTC.

J is TRBJ2-1 and V is TRBV2; TRBD2 matches 8 bases. With 8 bases clipped from V and 8 bases from J, the junction kept 11 bases outside the gene matches. This CDR3 spans 14 amino acids. The germline V gene has CDR1 SNHLY and CDR2 FYNNEI. The CDR3 region has the DNA TGTGCCAGCCCGGGACTAGAGGCTGTGGATGAGCAGTTCTTC. Encoded protein: CASPGLEAVDEQFF. Using reference TRBV2 and TRBJ2-1 for the parts outside the CDR3, the full variable domain is EPEVTQTPSHQVTQMGQEVILRCVPISNHLYFYWYRQILGQKVEFLVSFYNNEISEKSEIFDDQFSVERPDGSNFTLKIRSTKLEDSAMYFCASPGLEAVDEQFFGPGTRLTVL.

Turning to this clone: The junction does not match germline at one end; this may be a read error. J is TRBJ2-3 and V is TRBV7-7; D may be TRBD2 (5 bases). The V gene's germline CDR1 is SSHAT and CDR2 FNYEAQ (reference sequence). This CDR3 region has 15 residues. The CDR3: CASSLSASHTDTQYF. The CDR3 DNA reads as TGTGCTAGCAGCCTGAGCGCTAGCCACACAGATACGCAGTATTTT.

This chain joins TRBV2 and TRBJ2-2; 7 positions match TRBD1. The V gene's germline CDR1 is SNHLY and CDR2 FYNNEI. The CDR3 extends over 16 amino acids. After removal of 0 bases from V and 0 bases from J, the junction contained 1 base not matched to a gene. The CDR3 loop is CASSEADRANTGELFF. The CDR3, as DNA: TGTGCCAGCAGTGAAGCTGACAGGGCGAACACCGGGGAGCTGTTTTTT.

The genes are TRBV2 and TRBJ2-1, with D perhaps TRBD2 (5 bases). The CDR3 runs 22 residues. Trimming removed 1 base at V and 0 bases at J, with 28 bases between. Germline V gene sequence: CDR1 SNHLY, CDR2 FYNNEI. CDR3: CASSEDDWERGILVTSYNEQFF. The CDR3 DNA is TGTGCCAGCAGTGAAGATGACTGGGAGCGAGGGATTCTCGTTACCTCCTACAATGAGCAGTTCTTC.

The chain joins TRBV9 to TRBJ2-7; 11 bases fit TRBD2. The V gene end was trimmed by 4 bases and the J gene end by 4 bases; junction bases not matched to a gene: 19. This CDR3 region has 19 residues. Germline V gene lookup returns CDR1 SGDLS and CDR2 YYNGEE. CDR3 region: CASSPEKLAGGPVTYEQYF. Here the CDR3 DNA reads TGTGCCAGCAGCCCAGAGAAGTTAGCGGGAGGGCCAGTTACGTACGAGCAGTACTTC.

The V and J genes are TRBV5-8 and TRBJ2-1; TRBD2 aligns across 7 bases. Germline lookup yields CDR1 SGHTS and CDR2 YDEGEE. This CDR3 is built from 13 residues. Losses at the gene ends were 4 bases for V and 8 bases for J; bases not matched to a gene: 6. The CDR3 sequence is CASSIGLGDEQFF. Written as DNA, the CDR3 is TGTGCCAGCAGCATCGGACTAGGCGATGAGCAGTTCTTC.

The chain is built from TRBV6-9 and TRBJ2-1, with D maybe TRBD2 (5 bases). The CDR3 loop spans 16 amino acids. V gave up 5 bases and J gave up 4 bases, with 18 bases separating them. Germline CDR1 and CDR2: MNHGY and SVAAGI. The CDR3 is CASSVPRAGPYNEQFF. The CDR3 DNA is TGTGCCAGCAGTGTTCCGAGGGCGGGCCCATACAATGAGCAGTTCTTC.

Note on this clone: At one of its ends the junction is not consistent with the germline gene, which may arise from a read error. This chain links TRBV11-2 with TRBJ1-4, with D maybe TRBD1 (5 bases). Germline assignment: CDR1 SGHAT and CDR2 FQNNGV. The CDR3 has 17 residues. The CDR3 coding sequence is TGTACCAGCAGCCCCCCTCCAGGACAACCAACTAATGAAAAACTGTTTTTT. Its protein product is CTSSPPPGQPTNEKLFF.

The chain uses TRBV6-5 and TRBJ2-1; D not resolved. V was pared by 7 bases and J by 7 bases, with 8 bases between. The CDR3 runs 11 residues. Germline V gene sequence: CDR1 MNHEY, CDR2 SVGAGI. The CDR3 protein is CASKSGNEQFF. DNA of the CDR3: TGTGCCAGCAAATCCGGGAATGAGCAGTTCTTC.